The 5 T cell receptor beta chains reported below all come from one sample, sequenced in a study of T cell responses to AZD1222 COVID-19 vaccine. Sequencing was performed with immunoSEQ multiplex PCR; in TCRdb, only in-frame clones are kept and a portion is missing. The sample yields about 160,000 clones, 88% seen once. The specimen comprised peripheral blood, sampled 28 days after the second AZD1222 dose. The receptors shown here come from an adult who received the AZD1222 COVID-19 vaccine.

The CDR3 sequence is CASSQGVEGNTIYF. The DNA of the CDR3 is TGTGCCAGCAGCCAAGGGGTCGAGGGGAACACCATATATTTT. The chain recombines TRBV4-2 with TRBJ1-3, with D perhaps TRBD1 (5 bases). V dropped 1 base and J dropped 7 bases, with 11 bases sitting between them. CDR1 and CDR2 (germline): LGHNA, YNFKEQ. CDR3 length: 14 amino acids.

The rearrangement uses TRBV7-9 and TRBJ1-2; possible D gene TRBD1, 5 bases. The CDR3 consists of 13 residues. The germline gives CDR1 SEHNR, CDR2 FQNEAQ (reference sequence). V lost 3 bases and J lost 5, with 10 bases in between. In DNA form, the CDR3 reads TGTGCCAGCAGCTTGCAAGGGGCTTATGGCTACACCTTC. Translating gives CASSLQGAYGYTF.

This chain connects TRBV9 to TRBJ2-3, with a tentative D call TRBD2 (6 bases). Trimming stripped 0 bases from V and 1 base from J, with 9 bases between. Germline-derived CDR1 and CDR2 are SGDLS and YYNGEE. The CDR3 length is 15 residues. The CDR3 DNA reads as TGTGCCAGCAGCGTAGTTGGCGGGGGCACAGATACGCAGTATTTT. Residues: CASSVVGGGTDTQYF.

The chain carries TRBV5-1 and TRBJ1-1; no clear D. V was shortened by 4 bases and J by 0 bases, with 7 bases between the two germline ends. Germline V CDR1 and CDR2: SGHRS, YFSETQ. The CDR3 extends over 13 amino acids. CDR3 nucleotide sequence: TGCGCCAGCAGCCCAAGTTTGAACACTGAAGCTTTCTTT. It specifies CASSPSLNTEAFF.

The CDR3 loop is CASRARTPPRGCGYTF. DNA of the CDR3: TGTGCCAGCAGGGCCCGGACACCCCCCAGAGGTTGTGGTTACACCTTC. This chain connects TRBV14 to TRBJ1-2, with D possibly being TRBD1 (5 bases). The CDR3 is 16 amino acids. Germline CDR1 is SGHDN and CDR2 is FVKESK. V was clipped by 6 bases and J by 11 bases, with 28 bases between them. The variable domain in full, with the rest retrieved from reference TRBV14 and TRBJ1-2, is EAGVTQFPSHSVIEKGQTVTLRCDPISGHDNLYWYRRVMGKEIKFLLHFVKESKQDESGMPNNRFLAERTGGTYSTLKVQPAELEDSGVYFCASRARTPPRGCGYTFGSGTRLTVV.